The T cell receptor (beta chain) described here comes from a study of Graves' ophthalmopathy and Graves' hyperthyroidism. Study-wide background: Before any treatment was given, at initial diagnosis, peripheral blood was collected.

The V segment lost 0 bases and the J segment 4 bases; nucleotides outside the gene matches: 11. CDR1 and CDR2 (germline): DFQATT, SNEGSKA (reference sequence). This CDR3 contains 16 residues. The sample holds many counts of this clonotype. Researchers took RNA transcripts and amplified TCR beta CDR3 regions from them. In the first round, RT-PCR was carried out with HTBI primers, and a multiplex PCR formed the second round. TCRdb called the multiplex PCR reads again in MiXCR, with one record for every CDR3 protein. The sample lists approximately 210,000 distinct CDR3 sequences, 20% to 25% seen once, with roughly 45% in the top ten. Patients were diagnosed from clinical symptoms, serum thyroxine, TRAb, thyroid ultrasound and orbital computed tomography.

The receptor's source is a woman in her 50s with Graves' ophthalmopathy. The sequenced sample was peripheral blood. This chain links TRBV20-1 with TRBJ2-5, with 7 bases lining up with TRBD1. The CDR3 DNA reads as TGCAGTGCTAGAGATGAAAGGGACAGCTTTACAGAGACCCAGTACTTC. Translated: CSARDERDSFTETQYF.